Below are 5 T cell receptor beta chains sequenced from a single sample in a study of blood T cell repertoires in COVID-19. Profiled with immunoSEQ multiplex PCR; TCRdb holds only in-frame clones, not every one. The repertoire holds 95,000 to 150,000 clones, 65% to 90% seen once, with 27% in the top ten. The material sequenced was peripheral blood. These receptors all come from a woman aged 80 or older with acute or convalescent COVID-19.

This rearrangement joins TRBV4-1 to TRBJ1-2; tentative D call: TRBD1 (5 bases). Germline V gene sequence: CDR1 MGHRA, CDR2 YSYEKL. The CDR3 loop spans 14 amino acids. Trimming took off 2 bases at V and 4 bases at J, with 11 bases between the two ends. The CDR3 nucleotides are TGCGCCAGCAGCCAATCAAGACAGCGCTATGGCTACACCTTC. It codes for CASSQSRQRYGYTF.

This CDR3 reads CASSRETVNTEAFF. CDR3 bases: TGCGCCAGCAGTCGGGAGACGGTGAACACTGAAGCTTTCTTT. The chain recombines TRBV5-1 with TRBJ1-1; D call uncertain. Trimming took off 5 bases at V and 0 bases at J, with 11 bases between the two ends. Germline lookup yields CDR1 SGHRS and CDR2 YFSETQ. The CDR3 contains 14 residues.

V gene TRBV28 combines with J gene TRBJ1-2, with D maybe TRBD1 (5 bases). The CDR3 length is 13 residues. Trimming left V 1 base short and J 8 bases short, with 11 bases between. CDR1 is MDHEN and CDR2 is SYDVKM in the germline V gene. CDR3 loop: CASSLSRVEGYTF. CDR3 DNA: TGTGCCAGCAGTTTATCCAGGGTGGAGGGCTACACCTTC.

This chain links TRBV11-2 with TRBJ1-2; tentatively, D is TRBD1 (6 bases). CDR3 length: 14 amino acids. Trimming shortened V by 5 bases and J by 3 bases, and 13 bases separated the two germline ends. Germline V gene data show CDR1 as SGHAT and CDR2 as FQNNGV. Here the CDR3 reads CASSADRLYYGYTF. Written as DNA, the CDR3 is TGTGCCAGCAGCGCAGACAGGCTCTACTATGGCTACACCTTC.

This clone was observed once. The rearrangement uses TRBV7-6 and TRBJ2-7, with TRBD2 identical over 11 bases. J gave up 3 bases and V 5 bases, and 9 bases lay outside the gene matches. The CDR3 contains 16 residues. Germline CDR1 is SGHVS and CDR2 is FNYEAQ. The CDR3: CASSHTPSGGIYEQYF. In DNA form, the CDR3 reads TGTGCCAGCAGCCACACCCCTAGCGGGGGGATCTACGAGCAGTACTTC.